Reported below is one TCR beta chain. Antigen unknown. V was pared by 1 base and J by 3 bases, with 13 bases between. Germline V gene lookup returns CDR1 SGHDN and CDR2 FVKESK. The CDR3 is made up of 15 amino acids. Produced via immunoSEQ multiplex PCR; TCRdb's table is partial and in-frame only. This sample has about 1.5 million clones; 95% to 99% occur once, and the top ten carry about 0.45%. This sample was taken from a study of shared clonotypes between healthy human individuals. Whole-study findings and limits: Among non-shared clonotypes, generation probabilities were lower than among those shared by all four donors. Expectations were that clonotype sharing among donors would be affected by sequencing depth.

The clonotype was recovered from a man aged 25-45 years in good health. Input material: naive CD4+ T cells sorted from blood. As for subset: CD45RA+ positively selected. V usage is TRBV14 and J usage is TRBJ2-7; D may be TRBD2 (5 bases). Here the CDR3 reads CASSQGFGMGYEQYF. Written as DNA, the CDR3 is TGTGCCAGCAGCCAAGGTTTCGGGATGGGCTACGAGCAGTACTTC.